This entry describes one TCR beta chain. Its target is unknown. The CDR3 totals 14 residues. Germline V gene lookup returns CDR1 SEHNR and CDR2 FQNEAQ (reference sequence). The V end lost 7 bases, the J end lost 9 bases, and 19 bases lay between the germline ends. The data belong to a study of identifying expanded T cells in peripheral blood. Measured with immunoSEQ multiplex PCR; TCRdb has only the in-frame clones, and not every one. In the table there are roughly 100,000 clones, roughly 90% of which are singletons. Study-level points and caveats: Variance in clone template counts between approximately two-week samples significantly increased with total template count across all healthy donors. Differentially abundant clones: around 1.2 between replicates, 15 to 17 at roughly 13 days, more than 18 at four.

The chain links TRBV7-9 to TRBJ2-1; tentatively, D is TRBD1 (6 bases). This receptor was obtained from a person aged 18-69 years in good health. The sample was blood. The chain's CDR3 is CASNRPEGGSEQFF. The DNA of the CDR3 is TGTGCCAGCAACCGCCCAGAAGGGGGAAGTGAGCAGTTCTTC.